This TCR beta chain was identified during a study of T cell responses to AZD1222 COVID-19 vaccine. Findings of the study overall: Baseline testing showed seropositivity in only a handful of AZD1222 recipients. Most donors were white British, females outnumbered males, and clonal diversity was possibly underestimated. Two AZD1222 doses significantly raised spike-specific TCR breadth and depth over controls.

Repertoires were generated with immunoSEQ multiplex PCR, while TCRdb's copy carries only in-frame clones and drops some. The sample shows under 200,000 clones, around 92% of them seen only once. In the case of this clone: The antigen is unknown.

Deletions cut 4 bases from V and 0 bases from J, with 11 bases between. Germline V lookup: CDR1 SGDLS, CDR2 YYNGEE. The CDR3 has 14 residues. The clonotype comes from an adult who received the AZD1222 COVID-19 vaccine. Sample: peripheral blood, taken 28 days after the second AZD1222 dose. This sequence joins TRBV9 and TRBJ2-7, with D hard to call. This CDR3 reads CASSFRAPSYEQYF. The CDR3 nucleotides are TGTGCCAGCAGCTTTCGGGCCCCCTCCTACGAGCAGTACTTC.